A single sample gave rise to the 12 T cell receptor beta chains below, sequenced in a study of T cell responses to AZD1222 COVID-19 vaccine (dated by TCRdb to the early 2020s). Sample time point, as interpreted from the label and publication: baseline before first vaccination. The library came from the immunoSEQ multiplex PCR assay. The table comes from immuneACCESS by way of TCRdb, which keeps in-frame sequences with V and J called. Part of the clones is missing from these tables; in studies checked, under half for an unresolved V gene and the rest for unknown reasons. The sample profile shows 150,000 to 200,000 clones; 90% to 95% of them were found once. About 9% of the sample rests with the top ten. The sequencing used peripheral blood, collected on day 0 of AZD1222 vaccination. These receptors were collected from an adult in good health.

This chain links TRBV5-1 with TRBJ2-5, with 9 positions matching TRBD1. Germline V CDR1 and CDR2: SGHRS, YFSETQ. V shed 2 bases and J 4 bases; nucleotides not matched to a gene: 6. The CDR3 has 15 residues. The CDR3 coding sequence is TGCGCCAGCAGCTTAAATGGACAGGGGAGAGAGACCCAGTACTTC. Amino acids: CASSLNGQGRETQYF.

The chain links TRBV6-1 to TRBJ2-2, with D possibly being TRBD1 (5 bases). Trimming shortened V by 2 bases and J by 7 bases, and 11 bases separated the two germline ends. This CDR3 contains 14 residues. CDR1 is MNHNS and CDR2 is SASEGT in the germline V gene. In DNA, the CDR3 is TGTGCCAGCAGTGAACAGGGCGAGCGCGGGGAGCTGTTTTTT. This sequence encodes CASSEQGERGELFF.

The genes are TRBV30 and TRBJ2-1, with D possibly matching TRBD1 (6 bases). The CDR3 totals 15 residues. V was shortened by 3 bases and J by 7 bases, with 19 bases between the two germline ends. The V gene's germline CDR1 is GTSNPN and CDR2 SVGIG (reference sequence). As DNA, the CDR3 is TGTGCCTGGAGGCCTACAGGGTCGTGGGGTAATGAGCAGTTCTTC. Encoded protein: CAWRPTGSWGNEQFF.

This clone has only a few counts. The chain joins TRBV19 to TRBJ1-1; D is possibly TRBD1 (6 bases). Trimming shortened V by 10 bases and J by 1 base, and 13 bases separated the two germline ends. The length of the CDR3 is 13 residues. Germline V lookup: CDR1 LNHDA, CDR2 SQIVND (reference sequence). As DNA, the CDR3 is TGTGCCACCAGACAGGTTAAGAACACTGAAGCTTTCTTT. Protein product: CATRQVKNTEAFF.

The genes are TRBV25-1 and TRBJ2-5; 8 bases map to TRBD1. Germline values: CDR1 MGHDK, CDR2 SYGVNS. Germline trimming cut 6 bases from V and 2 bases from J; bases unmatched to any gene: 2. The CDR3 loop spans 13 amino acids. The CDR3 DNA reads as TGTGCCAGCAGCCGACAGGGGCAAGAGACCCAGTACTTC. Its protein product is CASSRQGQETQYF.

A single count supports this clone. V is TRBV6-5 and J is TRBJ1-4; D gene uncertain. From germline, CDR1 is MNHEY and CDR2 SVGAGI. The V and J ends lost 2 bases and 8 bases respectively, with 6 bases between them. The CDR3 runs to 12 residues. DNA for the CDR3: TGTGCCAGCAGTTACGTTGGGGAAAAACTGTTTTTT. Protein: CASSYVGEKLFF.

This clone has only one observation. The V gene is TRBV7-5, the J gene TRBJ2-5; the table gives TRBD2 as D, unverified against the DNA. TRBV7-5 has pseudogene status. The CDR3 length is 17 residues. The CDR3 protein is CARSSGTSLPLQETQYF. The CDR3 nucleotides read TGTGCCAGAAGCTCCGGGACTAGCCTCCCTCTACAAGAGACCCAGTACTTC.

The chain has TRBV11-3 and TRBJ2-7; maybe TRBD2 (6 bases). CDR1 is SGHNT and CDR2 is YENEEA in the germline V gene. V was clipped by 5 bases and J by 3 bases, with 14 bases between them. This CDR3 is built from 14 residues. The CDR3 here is CASSLQGGYYEQYF. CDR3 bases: TGTGCCAGCAGCCTGCAGGGAGGCTACTACGAGCAGTACTTC.

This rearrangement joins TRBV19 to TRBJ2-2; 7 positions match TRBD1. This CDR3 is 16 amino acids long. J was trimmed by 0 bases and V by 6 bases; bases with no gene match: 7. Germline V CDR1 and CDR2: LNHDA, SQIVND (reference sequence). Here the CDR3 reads CASRRAGTANTGELFF. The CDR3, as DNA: TGTGCCAGTAGAAGGGCCGGGACAGCGAACACCGGGGAGCTGTTTTTT.

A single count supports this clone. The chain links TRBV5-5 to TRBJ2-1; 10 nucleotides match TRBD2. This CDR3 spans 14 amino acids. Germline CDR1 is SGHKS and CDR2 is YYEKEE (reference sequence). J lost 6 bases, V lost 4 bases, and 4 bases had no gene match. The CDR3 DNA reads TGTGCCAGCAGCAGAGCGGGAGGGGGCAATGAGCAGTTCTTC. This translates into CASSRAGGGNEQFF.

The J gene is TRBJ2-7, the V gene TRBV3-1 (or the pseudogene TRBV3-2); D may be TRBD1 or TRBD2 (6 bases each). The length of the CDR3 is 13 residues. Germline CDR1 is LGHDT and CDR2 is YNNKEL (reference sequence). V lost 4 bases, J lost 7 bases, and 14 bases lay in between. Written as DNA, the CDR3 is TGTGCCAGCAGCCGGGGGGACACCTTGGAGCAGTACTTC. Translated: CASSRGDTLEQYF.

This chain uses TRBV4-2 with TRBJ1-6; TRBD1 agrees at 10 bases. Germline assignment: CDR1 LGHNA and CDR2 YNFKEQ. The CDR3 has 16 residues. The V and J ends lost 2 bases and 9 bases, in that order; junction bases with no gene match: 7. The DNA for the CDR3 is TGTGCCAGCAGCCAAACCCGACAGGGGGCTGGTTCACCCCTCCACTTT. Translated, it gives CASSQTRQGAGSPLHF.